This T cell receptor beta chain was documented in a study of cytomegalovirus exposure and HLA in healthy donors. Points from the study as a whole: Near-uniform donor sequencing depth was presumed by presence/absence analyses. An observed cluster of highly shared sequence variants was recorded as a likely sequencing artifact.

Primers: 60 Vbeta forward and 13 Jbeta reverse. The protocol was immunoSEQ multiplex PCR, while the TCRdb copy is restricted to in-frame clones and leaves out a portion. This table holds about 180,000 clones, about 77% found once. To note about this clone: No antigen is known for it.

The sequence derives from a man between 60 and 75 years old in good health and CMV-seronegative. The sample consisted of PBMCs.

The CDR3 sequence is CATSREYGTATTNEKLFF. The CDR3 DNA sequence: TGTGCCACCAGCAGAGAGTACGGGACAGCCACAACTAATGAAAAACTGTTTTTT. The genes are TRBV15 and TRBJ1-4; 7 nucleotides agree with TRBD1. Looked up from germline, CDR1 is LNHNV and CDR2 is YYDKDF (reference sequence). The ends lost 0 bases at V and 0 bases at J; junction bases unmatched: 7. This CDR3 has 18 amino acids.